The 17 T cell receptor beta chains below all came from one sample that was sequenced in a study of early T cells in non-severe SARS-CoV-2 infection. TCRdb reprocessed the 5' RACE reads via MiXCR and lists one record per CDR3 protein. The sample holds some 49,000 distinct CDR3 sequences, 12% seen once. What was sequenced was whole blood. These receptors originate from an adult who was a healthcare worker with PCR-confirmed SARS-CoV-2 infection or an uninfected control (not recorded which).

This clonotype was counted ten times or more. The V gene is TRBV7-6, the J gene TRBJ1-6; D gene unclear. V was pared by 4 bases and J by 0 bases, with 16 bases between. The CDR3 is 18 amino acids. CDR1 is SGHVS, CDR2 FNYEAQ, per germline. The CDR3 sequence: CASSSDSYRSSYNSPLHF. The DNA for the CDR3 is TGTGCCAGCAGCTCGGACTCCTACCGGAGCTCCTATAATTCACCCCTCCACTTT.

The chain employs TRBV27 and TRBJ1-1; D is uncertain. The CDR3 covers 15 residues. Trimming pared 1 base from V and 2 bases from J, leaving 11 bases between. The germline V gene encodes CDR1 MNHEY and CDR2 SMNVEV (reference sequence). CDR3 nucleotides: TGTGCCAGCAGTTTATTCGCCCAGAGAAACACTGAAGCTTTCTTT. Encoded protein: CASSLFAQRNTEAFF.

This clonotype occurred many times. The chain uses TRBV2 and TRBJ2-2, with D perhaps matching TRBD2 (6 bases). CDR3 length: 14 amino acids. Germline V CDR1 and CDR2: SNHLY, FYNNEI. Trimming removed 10 bases from V and 6 bases from J, with 18 bases in between. The CDR3 is CATSRAQRAGELFF. Here the CDR3 DNA reads TGTGCCACCAGCAGGGCCCAGCGGGCCGGGGAGCTGTTTTTT. Using reference TRBV2 and TRBJ2-2 for the parts outside the CDR3, the full variable domain is EPEVTQTPSHQVTQMGQEVILRCVPISNHLYFYWYRQILGQKVEFLVSFYNNEISEKSEIFDDQFSVERPDGSNFTLKIRSTKLEDSAMYFCATSRAQRAGELFFGEGSRLTVL.

This clonotype was recorded at least ten times. The chain joins TRBV29-1 to TRBJ1-2; unclear D gene. Between the trimmed V and J ends, which lost 6 bases and 4 bases, there was a span of 12 bases. CDR3 length: 12 amino acids. Germline CDR1 SQVTM, CDR2 ANQGSEA. The CDR3 DNA follows: TGCAGCGTAGAAACAGCTACCTATGGCTACACCTTC. It translates to CSVETATYGYTF. Complete variable domain (other parts from reference TRBV29-1 and TRBJ1-2): SAVISQKPSRDICQRGTSLTIQCQVDSQVTMMFWYRQQPGQSLTLIATANQGSEATYESGFVIDKFPISRPNLTFSTLTVSNMSPEDSSIYLCSVETATYGYTFGSGTRLTVV.

Ten or more counts support this clonotype. The J gene is TRBJ1-3, the V gene TRBV29-1; no reliable D call. This CDR3 has 13 amino acids. Trimming left V 4 bases short and J 0 bases short, with 7 bases between. Germline CDR1 and CDR2: SQVTM and ANQGSEA. CDR3 DNA: TGCAGCGTTGCACAATCCTCTGGAAACACCATATATTTT. It translates to CSVAQSSGNTIYF.

The sample holds many counts of this clonotype. This chain connects TRBV6-5 to TRBJ2-1, with D hard to call. V lost 6 bases, J lost 6 bases, and 9 bases lay in between. CDR3 length equals 12 residues. Germline CDR1 and CDR2: MNHEY and SVGAGI. CDR3 nucleotide sequence: TGTGCCAGCAGCCTTGGCCCCAATGAGCAGTTCTTC. This sequence encodes CASSLGPNEQFF.

There are many counts of this clonotype. The CDR3 bases are TGCGCCAGCAGCTTCCGGGGCCACGAGCAGTACTTC. The encoded protein is CASSFRGHEQYF. This chain connects TRBV5-1 to TRBJ2-7; the D call may be TRBD1 or TRBD2 (5 bases each). Germline CDR1 is SGHRS and CDR2 is YFSETQ. V lost 2 bases, J lost 5 bases, and 8 bases lay in between. The CDR3 runs to 12 residues.

This clonotype has just a few counts. The chain has TRBV7-2 and TRBJ2-2, with a possible D match to TRBD2 (5 bases). This CDR3 has 16 amino acids. The germline CDR1 and CDR2 sequences are SGHTA and FQGNSA. The V gene lost 5 bases and the J gene lost 4 bases, with 17 bases spanning the gap. CDR3 DNA sequence: TGTGCCAGCAGCCCCCCCCGGGGTAGCGTCACCGGGGAGCTGTTTTTT. This codes for CASSPPRGSVTGELFF.

The rearrangement joins TRBV12-3 or TRBV12-4 to TRBJ2-3; no definite D call. V gave up 8 bases and J gave up 4 bases, with 10 bases separating them. This CDR3 is built from 12 residues. CDR3 in amino acids: CASALPSDTQYF. In DNA form, the CDR3 reads TGTGCCAGCGCCCTTCCCTCAGATACGCAGTATTTT.

This clonotype was seen a few times. The chain recombines TRBV29-1 with TRBJ2-2; no reliable D call. Germline lookup yields CDR1 SQVTM and CDR2 ANQGSEA. This CDR3 spans 12 amino acids. Trimming removed 4 bases at V and 1 base at J, with 4 bases between. The CDR3 reads CSVAGNTGELFF. The CDR3 DNA sequence: TGCAGCGTTGCCGGGAACACCGGGGAGCTGTTTTTT.

This clonotype was observed many times. This sequence joins TRBV7-2 and TRBJ2-7; 7 bases match TRBD2. Trimming took 3 bases from V and 7 from J; bases not matched to a gene: 9. CDR3 length: 14 residues. Germline assignment: CDR1 SGHTA and CDR2 FQGNSA. Here the CDR3 DNA reads TGTGCCAGCAGCTTCATAGCGGGCCCGGTTGAGCAGTACTTC. Protein: CASSFIAGPVEQYF. The full variable domain, rest sourced from reference TRBV7-2 and TRBJ2-7, is GAGVSQSPSNKVTEKGKDVELRCDPISGHTALYWYRQSLGQGLEFLIYFQGNSAPDKSGLPSDRFSAERTGGSVSTLTIQRTQQEDSAVYLCASSFIAGPVEQYFGPGTRLTVT.

This clonotype came up a few times. V and J are TRBV19 and TRBJ1-2, with D perhaps matching TRBD1 (6 bases). The V end lost 2 bases, the J end lost 3 bases, and 10 bases lay between the germline ends. This CDR3 contains 14 residues. CDR1 is LNHDA and CDR2 is SQIVND in the germline V gene (reference sequence). CDR3 nucleotides: TGTGCCAGTAGTATATCAGGGGCGGACTATGGCTACACCTTC. Protein product: CASSISGADYGYTF.

This clonotype was recorded at least ten times. The J gene is TRBJ2-1, the V gene TRBV5-4; 12 nucleotides agree with TRBD2. The trim removed 0 bases at V and 7 bases at J, leaving 2 bases unmatched. Germline loops: CDR1 SGHNT, CDR2 YYREEE (reference sequence). This CDR3 spans 15 amino acids. CDR3 DNA sequence: TGTGCCAGCAGCTTGGGACTAGCGGGAGAGAATGAGCAGTTCTTC. As protein: CASSLGLAGENEQFF.

This clonotype was picked up many times. The V and J genes are TRBV12-3 or TRBV12-4 and TRBJ2-1; 9 bases are shared with TRBD2. Trimming at V came to 4 bases and at J to 2 bases, leaving 6 bases not matched to a gene. This CDR3 has 16 amino acids. CDR3 coding DNA: TGTGCCAGCAGTTCAGTTCGCGGGGGGGCCTACAATGAGCAGTTCTTC. Residues: CASSSVRGGAYNEQFF.

This clonotype was seen many times. The J gene is TRBJ1-2, the V gene TRBV7-2; 7 bases are shared with TRBD1. Unmatched junction bases numbered 7, after V lost 6 bases and J lost 0 bases. The CDR3 spans 15 residues. Germline CDR1 and CDR2: SGHTA and FQGNSA. The CDR3 DNA is TGTGCCAGCAGTTTTCGGGACAGAGCTAACTATGGCTACACCTTC. This translates into CASSFRDRANYGYTF.

Notes on this clonotype: A read error may explain this, as a much larger clone is one base away. The chain couples TRBV28 to TRBJ2-1; D perhaps matches TRBD1 (5 bases). The CDR3 is 16 amino acids. V gave up 4 bases and J gave up 5 bases, with 18 bases separating them. Germline V gene lookup returns CDR1 MDHEN and CDR2 SYDVKM. The CDR3 coding sequence is TGTGCCAGCAGTTCCTGGACAAGCGCGACTCACAATGAGCAGTTCTTC. Amino acids: CASSSWTSATHNEQFF. Variable domain in full (rest from reference TRBV28 and TRBJ2-1): DVKVTQSSRYLVKRTGEKVFLECVQDMDHENMFWYRQDPGLGLRLIYFSYDVKMKEKGDIPEGYSVSREKKERFSLILESASTNQTSMYLCASSSWTSATHNEQFFGPGTRLTVL.

In this sample, this clonotype turned up many times. This chain uses TRBV7-2 with TRBJ2-7; 8 bases line up with TRBD2. Germline CDR1 reads SGHTA; CDR2 reads FQGNSA. The V segment lost 5 bases and the J segment 5 bases; nucleotides outside the gene matches: 11. CDR3 length: 15 amino acids. DNA of the CDR3: TGTGCCAGCAGCCCGCTTTCCGGGAGGGCCCACGAGCAGTACTTC. Amino acid sequence: CASSPLSGRAHEQYF.